The sequence of this T cell receptor (beta chain) was determined in a study of beta chain features in type 1 diabetes. The study, taken as a whole, reports: All four CD4+ subsets of Type 1 diabetes patients contained TCRB CDR3s that were moderately but significantly shorter. Individuals with type 1 diabetes displayed fewer insertions and more deletions at VDJ junctions.

Sorting that relied on CD45RO/CCR7/CD25/CD127/CD95/CD27 yielded CD4+ naive, central memory, regulatory and stem cell-like memory cells. The count of this clone is one. Its target is not known. Isolated RNA was reverse transcribed in full, so expressed TCRB transcripts were sequenced. Repertoires were generated with immunoSEQ multiplex PCR, while TCRdb's copy carries only in-frame clones and drops some. The sample has about 640,000 clones, around 12% seen once. CDR3 length: 15 amino acids. Germline V gene data show CDR1 as SGHTA and CDR2 as FQGNSA. V lost 1 base to trimming and J lost 7 bases, with 13 bases between them.

The TCR comes from a man aged 30 to 39 with type 1 diabetes. The rearrangement uses TRBV7-2 and TRBJ2-2; perhaps TRBD1 as D (6 bases). The material sequenced was naive CD4+ T cells from blood. CDR3 nucleotides: TGTGCCAGCAGCTTAGTGTGGGGGCGAGGCGGGGAGCTGTTTTTT. This gives the protein CASSLVWGRGGELFF. The whole variable domain, filled in from reference TRBV7-2 and TRBJ2-2, reads GAGVSQSPSNKVTEKGKDVELRCDPISGHTALYWYRQSLGQGLEFLIYFQGNSAPDKSGLPSDRFSAERTGGSVSTLTIQRTQQEDSAVYLCASSLVWGRGGELFFGEGSRLTVL.